This T cell receptor beta chain was captured by sequencing in a study of CD8+CD57+ T cells in acquired aplastic anemia. Background on the study: Average DNA yield from sorted CD4+ and CD8+ cells was roughly 3.1 ug.

Note on this clonotype: Its target is not known.

Using genomic DNA as the template, TCR beta VDJ and CDR3 profiling was carried out. A single record per CDR3 protein comes from TCRdb applying MiXCR to the reads. The data show 150,000 to 200,000 distinct CDR3 sequences, roughly 63% seen once. Study conclusions and caveats: A significant difference in CD8+ Simpson's diversity between patients and controls was not found. Patients shared twenty-nine CD8+ CDR3 sequences with controls.

This CDR3 has 19 amino acids. CDR1 is MNHNS and CDR2 is SASEGT in the germline V gene. The germline V and J ends were trimmed by 4 bases and 0 bases, with 19 bases remaining between them. The sequenced material came from sorted CD4+, CD8+, or CD8+CD57+ T cells (not recorded which) from PBMCs. This receptor was obtained from a human donor in good health. The chain carries TRBV6-1 and TRBJ2-6; a possible D gene is TRBD1 (5 bases). The CDR3 DNA is TGTGCCAGCAGTGGAGGCTGGACAACTGGGCCCTCTGGGGCCAACGTCCTGACTTTC. Translated, it gives CASSGGWTTGPSGANVLTF.